This paragraph reports one T cell receptor (beta chain). Its target is unknown. V was cut by 3 bases and J by 7 bases, with 13 bases left in between. The CDR3 sequence is 15 residues long. Germline loops: CDR1 SEHNR, CDR2 FQNEAQ (reference sequence). Profiled with immunoSEQ multiplex PCR; TCRdb holds only in-frame clones, not every one. The sample records 85,000 to 95,000 clones, 85% to 95% being singletons. This entry comes from a study of graft-versus-host responses after intestinal transplantation. For the study at large: After anti-thymocyte globulin induction, recipients took tacrolimus and steroids for around three years. Whole-study results and caveats: Some GvH clones appeared in ileal mucosa or blood before recipient bone marrow.

This receptor was obtained from a human donor who received an intestinal transplant. This chain uses TRBV7-9 with TRBJ1-6, with D perhaps matching TRBD1 (6 bases). The source was unstimulated CD8+ T cells sorted from spleen or lymph node cells, collected before intestinal transplant. This CDR3 reads CASSLDSLGNSPLHF. CDR3 DNA sequence: TGTGCCAGCAGCTTGGACAGTCTGGGGAATTCACCCCTCCACTTT.